This T cell receptor (beta chain) stems from a study of blood T cell repertoires in COVID-19. Overall study context: The United States, Italy and Spain provided the acute and convalescent COVID-19 samples. T cells, B-cell-depleted T cells, or PBMCs supplied cDNA or gDNA.

Source study methods: It was from reference gene primer amplification that nucleated cell counts were estimated. The method was immunoSEQ multiplex PCR; TCRdb's version includes in-frame clones alone and lacks a portion of them. V, J and clone size derive from that table, while D and trimming were established from the DNA sequence. The data show 150,000 or so clones, 80% seen once. Germline V lookup: CDR1 LNHDA, CDR2 SQIVND (reference sequence). The CDR3 covers 14 residues. Trimming took 7 bases from V and 2 from J, leaving 14 bases between them. This chain connects TRBV19 to TRBJ1-2; D remains unclear. The source is a man between 60 and 70 years old with acute or convalescent COVID-19. The sequenced sample was peripheral blood. The CDR3 sequence is CASKRSGQNYGYTF. CDR3 nucleotide sequence: TGTGCCAGTAAGCGGAGTGGGCAGAACTATGGCTACACCTTC.